This note documents a single TCR beta chain sequence. The antigen remains unidentified. This entry belongs to a study of T cells expressing NK-cell markers. Turning to the study itself: Eight donors were sequenced, seven testing HCMV-seropositive and one testing seronegative. Study outcomes and limitations: Dominant NKG2C+ clonotypes were found to form about 1.0-7.5% of CD8+ T cells in five to seven donors.

The CDR3 totals 15 residues. Germline CDR1 and CDR2: SGHRS and YFSETQ. TCRdb re-called the 5' RACE reads and catalogs CDR3 proteins one per entry, DNA excluded. The sample's table shows some 460,000 distinct CDR3 sequences. The source of this sequence is a woman between 45 and 65 years old in good health. The material sequenced was blood T cells: a sorted CD56 or NKG2C T cell subset, CD4+ or CD8+ T cells, or bulk PBMC T cells (not recorded which). The V call is TRBV5-1, the J call TRBJ2-5; TCRdb's assignment of TRBD1 cannot be checked, as there is no DNA. CDR3 loop: CASSYRDPRGETQYF.